The 13 T cell receptor beta chains given below trace back to one sample, sequenced in a study of human T cells and chemical hapten exposure. Time point specified: patch test 1, 2 weeks after DPC sensitization. Noted treatment: therapeutic diphenylcyclopropenone sensitization with weekly scalp DPC. Extraction yielded total RNA from whole blood (unfractionated). TCRdb re-called the RACE reads through MiXCR, storing one row per CDR3 protein. The sample lists 35,000 or so distinct CDR3 sequences; around 6.4% were seen once. The sequencing used whole blood, collected in connection with sensitization to the hapten diphenylcyclopropenone (DPC). The receptors shown here come from a woman aged 30 to 39 with alopecia areata. Some clones in this sample may be carry-over from other donors' samples.

The V call is TRBV5-6, the J call TRBJ1-1, with 9 nucleotides matching TRBD1. V lost 4 bases and J lost 0; bases outside the gene matches: 7. The CDR3 has 16 amino acids. The V gene's germline CDR1 is SGHDT and CDR2 YYEEEE. The CDR3, as DNA: TGTGCCAGCAGCATTGGGACAGGGCGGATGAACACTGAAGCTTTCTTT. It yields the protein CASSIGTGRMNTEAFF.

This clonotype has a count of ten or more. The J gene is TRBJ2-2, the V gene TRBV5-1; 7 bases map to TRBD1. CDR1 is SGHRS and CDR2 is YFSETQ in the germline V gene. This CDR3 contains 15 residues. The trim removed 1 base at V and 4 bases at J, leaving 4 bases unmatched. CDR3 nucleotides: TGCGCCAGCAGCTTGAACAGGGGAAGCACCGGGGAGCTGTTTTTT. Amino acid sequence: CASSLNRGSTGELFF.

This clonotype was recorded at least ten times. The chain combines TRBV7-9 with TRBJ2-7; D might be TRBD2 (6 bases). Germline assignment: CDR1 SEHNR and CDR2 FQNEAQ (reference sequence). The CDR3 is 13 amino acids. V shed 6 bases and J shed 3 bases, with 12 bases lying between them. CDR3 loop: CASRGSGDYEQYF. As DNA, the CDR3 is TGTGCCAGCAGGGGGTCGGGGGACTACGAGCAGTACTTC.

V gene TRBV5-6 combines with J gene TRBJ2-3; 10 nucleotides align to TRBD1. The trim removed 4 bases at V and 0 bases at J, leaving 14 bases unmatched. This CDR3 has 19 residues. Germline lookup yields CDR1 SGHDT and CDR2 YYEEEE. The DNA for the CDR3 is TGTGCCAGCAGCGCAAGACAGGGGGCGTTTACCACTAGCACAGATACGCAGTATTTT. It codes for CASSARQGAFTTSTDTQYF.

The V call is TRBV12-3 or TRBV12-4, the J call TRBJ2-5; D unresolved. Trimming pared 3 bases from V and 5 bases from J, leaving 7 bases between. The CDR3 has 12 residues. As DNA, the CDR3 is TGTGCCAGCAGTTTGGGCAGGGAGACCCAGTACTTC. This translates into CASSLGRETQYF.

This clonotype was picked up a small number of times. The chain is built from TRBV27 and TRBJ1-1; D may be TRBD1 (5 bases). Trimming took 0 bases from V and 4 from J, leaving 9 bases between them. Looked up from germline, CDR1 is MNHEY and CDR2 is SMNVEV (reference sequence). The CDR3 has 14 amino acids. This CDR3 reads CASSLSWGGTEAFF. As DNA, the CDR3 is TGTGCCAGCAGTTTATCGTGGGGGGGCACTGAAGCTTTCTTT.

This clonotype has at least ten counts. This chain joins TRBV28 and TRBJ2-5; no clear D. Germline CDR1 and CDR2: MDHEN and SYDVKM. V gave up 5 bases and J gave up 2 bases, with 9 bases separating them. This CDR3 region has 13 residues. The CDR3 here is CASSPPNQETQYF. Written as DNA, the CDR3 is TGTGCCAGCAGTCCCCCCAATCAAGAGACCCAGTACTTC.

The chain joins TRBV6-2 or TRBV6-3 to TRBJ1-5; D gene ambiguous. Trimming removed 5 bases at V and 1 base at J, with 12 bases between. CDR1 and CDR2 from the germline V gene are MNHEY and SVGEGT. The CDR3 length is 15 residues. CDR3 nucleotides: TGTGCCAGCAGTACAGCGGGTCCCAGCAATCAGCCCCAGCATTTT. This gives the protein CASSTAGPSNQPQHF.

V usage is TRBV2 and J usage is TRBJ1-5, with 10 nucleotides matching TRBD1. This CDR3 is 15 amino acids long. V shed 4 bases and J 4 bases; nucleotides not matched to a gene: 4. Germline lookup yields CDR1 SNHLY and CDR2 FYNNEI. The CDR3 loop reads CASSGQGAQNQPQHF. The CDR3 DNA reads as TGTGCCAGCAGTGGACAGGGGGCGCAAAATCAGCCCCAGCATTTT.

This rearrangement joins TRBV11-3 to TRBJ2-1, with 15 bases fitting TRBD2. This CDR3 has 15 residues. After removal of 5 bases from V and 8 bases from J, the junction contained 4 bases not matched to a gene. Germline values: CDR1 SGHNT, CDR2 YENEEA. The CDR3 here is CASSPRTSGGDEQFF. The CDR3, as DNA: TGTGCCAGCAGCCCCCGGACTAGCGGGGGGGATGAGCAGTTCTTC.

This clonotype was observed a few times. This chain uses TRBV5-1 with TRBJ2-1; 11 positions match TRBD1. From germline, CDR1 is SGHRS and CDR2 YFSETQ. The CDR3 spans 14 residues. V gave up 6 bases and J gave up 8 bases; unmatched junction bases: 7. The CDR3 nucleotides are TGCGCCAGCACCGATGGGACAGGGGGTCATGAGCAGTTCTTC. Translated, it gives CASTDGTGGHEQFF.

Many counts were recorded for this clonotype. V and J are TRBV4-3 and TRBJ1-4; D is unclear. The germline V gene has CDR1 LGHNA and CDR2 YSLEER. The CDR3 runs to 17 residues. V dropped 2 bases and J dropped 4 bases, with 17 bases sitting between them. The CDR3 DNA is TGCGCCAGCAGCCAACAAATTTCCGGGTGGAGTAATGAAAAACTGTTTTTT. It is translated as CASSQQISGWSNEKLFF.

The V and J genes are TRBV7-2 and TRBJ1-2; D possibly corresponds to TRBD1 (6 bases). V lost 5 bases, J lost 5 bases, and 12 bases lay in between. The CDR3 has 13 amino acids. In germline, CDR1 is SGHTA, CDR2 FQGNSA. The CDR3 reads CASSRGTEYGYTF. CDR3 sequence (DNA): TGTGCCAGCAGCAGGGGGACGGAATATGGCTACACCTTC.